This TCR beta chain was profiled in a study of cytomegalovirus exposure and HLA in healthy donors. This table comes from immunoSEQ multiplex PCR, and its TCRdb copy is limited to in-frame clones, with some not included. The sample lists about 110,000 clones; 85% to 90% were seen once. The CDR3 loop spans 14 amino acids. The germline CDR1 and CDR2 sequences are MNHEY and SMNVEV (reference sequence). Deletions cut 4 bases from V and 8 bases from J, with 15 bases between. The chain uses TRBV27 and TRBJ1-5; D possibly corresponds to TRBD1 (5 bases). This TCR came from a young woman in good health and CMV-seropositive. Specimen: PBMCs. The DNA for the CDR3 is TGTGCCAGCAGTTCCCAGGGTTTAGCGGAGCCCCAGCATTTT. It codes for CASSSQGLAEPQHF.